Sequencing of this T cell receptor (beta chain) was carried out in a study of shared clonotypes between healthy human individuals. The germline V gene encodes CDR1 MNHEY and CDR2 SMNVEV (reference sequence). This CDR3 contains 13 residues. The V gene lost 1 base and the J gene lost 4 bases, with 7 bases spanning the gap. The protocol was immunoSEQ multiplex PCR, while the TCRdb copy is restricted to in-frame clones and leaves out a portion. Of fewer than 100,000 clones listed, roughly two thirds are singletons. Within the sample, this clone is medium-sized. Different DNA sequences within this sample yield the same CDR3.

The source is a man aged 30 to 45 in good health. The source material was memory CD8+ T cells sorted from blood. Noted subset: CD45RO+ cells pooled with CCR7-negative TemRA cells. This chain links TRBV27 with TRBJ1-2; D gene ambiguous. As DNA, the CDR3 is TGTGCCAGCAGTTTATTTTCAGGCTATGGCTACACCTTC. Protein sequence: CASSLFSGYGYTF.